This is a list of T cell receptor beta chains from one sample in a study of graft-versus-host responses after intestinal transplantation. Method: immunoSEQ multiplex PCR; TCRdb's copy keeps in-frame clones and lacks some. Of thousands of clones in the sample, roughly 21% were seen once. The sequencing used alloreactive CD4+ T cells from a mixed lymphocyte reaction culture, collected before transplantation. The receptor source for this set is a human patient who was an organ donor for intestinal transplantation. Both conserved end residues are part of each CDR3. A D gene is named only where the DNA matches it firmly. A clone size is listed for some rows: how often the clone was seen (once, few, many), or a class if it is expanded.

J gene	D gene	clone size	CDR3 length	V gene	CDR3 DNA	CDR3 protein
TRBJ2-4	-	few	14	TRBV18	TGTGCCAGCTCACCACTCGAGGGGGAAAACATTCAGTACTTC	CASSPLEGENIQYF
TRBJ1-5	-	large	13	TRBV5-6	TGTGCCAGCAGCTTGGTTGCGGGTCAGCCCCAGCATTTT	CASSLVAGQPQHF
TRBJ1-2	-	few	13	TRBV6-9	TGTGCCAGCAGTGAAGGACAGTACTATGGCTACACCTTC	CASSEGQYYGYTF
TRBJ1-5	-	-	14	TRBV4-2	TGTGCCAGCAAACCCCGGACTTCAGGCCAGCCCCAGCATTTT	CASKPRTSGQPQHF
TRBJ2-5	-	large	13	TRBV7-2	TGTGCCAGCAGCTTACAGGTTCGAGAGACCCAGTACTTC	CASSLQVRETQYF
TRBJ1-6	-	-	13	TRBV2	TGTGCCAGCATAGAGGACTGGAATTCACCCCTCCACTTT	CASIEDWNSPLHF
TRBJ2-1	TRBD2	many	16	TRBV19	TGTGCCAGTAGCGTGGTTTCCGGGGGGGCTTACAATGAGCAGTTCTTC	CASSVVSGGAYNEQFF
TRBJ2-5	-	medium-sized	15	TRBV7-9	TGTGCCAGCAGCTTGGGCGGGCTAGCCGAAGAGACCCAGTACTTC	CASSLGGLAEETQYF
TRBJ2-1	-	-	15	TRBV27	TGTGCCAGCAGTTACGGGACACCACCCTACAATGAGCAGTTCTTC	CASSYGTPPYNEQFF
TRBJ2-4	TRBD2	-	18	TRBV6-4	TGTGCCAGCAGTGAGGTCCTAGCGGGGGGACAACAAAAAAACATTCAGTACTTC	CASSEVLAGGQQKNIQYF
TRBJ2-3	-	-	15	TRBV7-6	TGTGCCAGCAGCTTAGGAGGGCGGGGCACAGATACGCAGTATTTT	CASSLGGRGTDTQYF
TRBJ2-3	TRBD1	medium-sized	15	TRBV4-3	TGCGCCAGCAGCCTCGGACAGGAAAGCACAGATACGCAGTATTTT	CASSLGQESTDTQYF
TRBJ1-5	-	few	15	TRBV5-1	TGCGCCAGCAGCCCTGGAGGGTCAAGGGATCAGCCCCAGCATTTT	CASSPGGSRDQPQHF
TRBJ2-4	-	medium-sized	17	TRBV5-1	TGCGCCAGCAGCTTGGCCTCAGGTTCGGTAGCCAAAAACATTCAGTACTTC	CASSLASGSVAKNIQYF
TRBJ1-3	-	-	18	TRBV28	TGTGCCAGCAGTTTGAATCCCCCTAGGGGGATCTCTGGAAACACCATATATTTT	CASSLNPPRGISGNTIYF
TRBJ1-2	TRBD1	-	15	TRBV9	TGTGCCAGCAGCACAAGACAGGGGACGTCCTATGGCTACACCTTC	CASSTRQGTSYGYTF
TRBJ2-4	-	medium-sized	15	TRBV28	TGTGCCAGCAGTCAGCAGGGGCTTGGCAAAAACATTCAGTACTTC	CASSQQGLGKNIQYF
TRBJ2-5	-	few	16	TRBV28	TGTGCCAGCAGTTTAGAGGCAGGGTATCCCCAAGAGACCCAGTACTTC	CASSLEAGYPQETQYF
TRBJ1-1	TRBD1	-	15	TRBV10-3	TGTGCCATCAGTGATATTGTACAGGGGGCCGGTGAAGCTTTCTTT	CAISDIVQGAGEAFF
TRBJ2-3	-	-	14	TRBV5-6	TGTGCCAGCAGCTTACTGCAAAATACAGATACGCAGTATTTT	CASSLLQNTDTQYF
TRBJ1-3	-	medium-sized	14	TRBV5-4	TGTGCCAGCAGCTTTACGGCAGGAGGAAACACCATATATTTT	CASSFTAGGNTIYF
TRBJ1-5	-	medium-sized	15	TRBV6-5	TGTGCCAGCAGTAGACAATTGGACAGTAATCAGCCCCAGCATTTT	CASSRQLDSNQPQHF
TRBJ1-1	-	medium-sized	16	TRBV28	TGTGCCAGCAGTGACCCCAGGGCCCCCTATCACACTGAAGCTTTCTTT	CASSDPRAPYHTEAFF
TRBJ1-6	-	-	18	TRBV12-2	TGTGCAAGTCGCTTAGCGTTGGCTTCAGGGGTCTATAATTCACCCCTCCACTTT	CASRLALASGVYNSPLHF
TRBJ1-2	TRBD1	few	16	TRBV7-2	TGTGCCAGCAGCTTAGTTGCAGGGGGCACGAACTATGGCTACACCTTC	CASSLVAGGTNYGYTF
TRBJ2-3	TRBD2	medium-sized	15	TRBV28	TGTGCCAGCAGTGAAGCGGGGGGGCGGACAGATACGCAGTATTTT	CASSEAGGRTDTQYF
TRBJ1-3	-	medium-sized	16	TRBV7-2	TGTGCCAGCAGCTTAGCACCCTCACTCTCTGGAAACACCATATATTTT	CASSLAPSLSGNTIYF
TRBJ2-5	TRBD2	few	14	TRBV6-1	TGTGCCAGCCGAAATTTAGCGGGGGTGGAGACCCAGTACTTC	CASRNLAGVETQYF
TRBJ2-5	-	medium-sized	13	TRBV7-8	TGTGCCAGCAGTCCTACAGGGTTGAAGACCCAGTACTTC	CASSPTGLKTQYF
TRBJ2-5	-	few	15	TRBV11-2	TGTGCCAGCAGCTTAGATCGTGCACCGGTGGAGACCCAGTACTTC	CASSLDRAPVETQYF
TRBJ1-1	-	few	14	TRBV5-1	TGCGCCAGCAGCTCCCAGGACATGAACACTGAAGCTTTCTTT	CASSSQDMNTEAFF
TRBJ2-5	TRBD2	-	15	TRBV10-3	TGTGCCATTAAAAGAGGGCGGGGGGTTGAAGAGACCCAGTACTTC	CAIKRGRGVEETQYF
TRBJ1-6	-	-	19	TRBV4-2	TGTGCCAGCAGCCAAGATTCCCCTGTTACGGGGTCCTATAATTCACCCCTCCACTTT	CASSQDSPVTGSYNSPLHF
TRBJ1-5	TRBD1	few	16	TRBV6-5	TGTGCCAGCAGCTACCCGGGACAGTCTACCAATCAGCCCCAGCATTTT	CASSYPGQSTNQPQHF
TRBJ1-6	-	few	15	TRBV5-4	TGTGCCAGCAGCTTGTCTCAGGGTTATAATTCACCCCTCCACTTT	CASSLSQGYNSPLHF
TRBJ2-5	-	-	15	TRBV9	TGTGCCAGCAGCCTCATGAGCGGACCCCTGGAGACCCAGTACTTC	CASSLMSGPLETQYF
TRBJ1-1	-	medium-sized	13	TRBV7-6	TGTGCCTCCTCCTTTGGGAGAAACACTGAAGCTTTCTTT	CASSFGRNTEAFF
TRBJ2-3	-	-	17	TRBV4-1	TGCGCCAGCAGCCAATTTTTGTCCGGTCTCTTCCCAGATACGCAGTATTTT	CASSQFLSGLFPDTQYF
TRBJ2-5	-	-	13	TRBV7-9	TGTGCCAGCAGGGACCGGGACATCGGTCCGGAGTACTTC	CASRDRDIGPEYF
TRBJ2-5	-	-	15	TRBV5-1	TGCGCCAGCAGCTTGGGGACTAAGGGGCAAGAGACCCAGTACTTC	CASSLGTKGQETQYF
TRBJ1-3	-	many	16	TRBV28	TGTGCCAGCAGAAGGTGGACAGAAGGTTCAGGAAACACCATATATTTT	CASRRWTEGSGNTIYF
TRBJ1-3	-	-	18	TRBV6-1	TGTGCCAGCAGTGAAGCAGGTCCGAGGGTAGGATCTGGAAACACCATATATTTT	CASSEAGPRVGSGNTIYF
TRBJ1-6	TRBD1	-	14	TRBV2	TGTGCCAGCAGTGGCGACAGGGTCGACTCACCCCTCCACTTT	CASSGDRVDSPLHF
TRBJ1-6	-	-	15	TRBV7-2	TGTGCCAGCAGCTCATACAGAAATAATAATTCACCCCTCCACTTT	CASSSYRNNNSPLHF
TRBJ1-4	-	-	14	TRBV5-6	TGTGCCAGCAGCGGAGGGGTGGCTAATGAAAAACTGTTTTTT	CASSGGVANEKLFF
TRBJ2-1	TRBD2	-	14	TRBV5-1	TGCGCCAGCAGCTTGGCGCTAGCGGGGAATGAGCAGTTCTTC	CASSLALAGNEQFF